What follows is one T cell receptor beta chain and its context. Only a few counts were recorded for this clonotype. Its antigen is unknown. Base qualities were left out, and no much larger clone turns up one base away. Library generation was performed with 5' RACE. The run used an Illumina HiSeq 2000. Template switching introduced a universal primer binding site; the final cDNA contained a unique molecular identifier, enabling accurate counting of TCR cDNA molecules. Specific primers in the conserved constant-segment region were used to synthesize first-strand cDNA for TCR alpha and beta chains. Each cDNA library was double barcoded, with a SMART-Mk sample barcode plus Illumina barcodes, to control for contamination. TruSeq adapter sequences, together with Illumina sample barcodes, were added in two successive PCR steps. The Illumina HiSeq platform was used with custom primers to sequence TCR alpha and beta cDNA libraries. In the original analysis: MiGEC processed the raw reads to extract unique molecular identifiers, while MiXCR was used to determine the CDR3 positions. Recombination models were inferred per individual with the repgenHMM and IGoR tools using an EM algorithm. The tcR package in R was used for shared clonotype analysis, with sharing normalized by the product of cloneset sizes. To study raw recombination without the effects of thymic and clonal selection, out-of-frame nonproductive sequences were analyzed. The raw public data were reprocessed by TCRdb itself: fastp quality trimming at Q25, MiXCR clonotype calling, in-frame beta chains only. Records with the same CDR3 protein are collapsed into one entry carrying the most frequent genes and DNA. None of the V and J calls come from the authors' own analysis; TCRdb made them. This sample is represented by 700,000 or so distinct CDR3 sequences; less than 10% of them were singletons. Together, the top ten hold roughly 0.9% of the sample.

The sample belongs to a study of identical twins (dated by TCRdb to 2015 to 2016). Concerning the study at large: TCR alpha and beta repertoires from monozygotic twins, unrelated adults of various ages and cord blood were deep-sequenced to test whether fetal clonotypes persist. Replicate twin experiments were performed at different times using different library preparation protocols to rule out contamination. Paper-wide results and their limitations: In monozygotic twins, recombination models systematically underestimated out-of-frame TCR alpha sharing, but the models matched the sharing seen between unrelated individuals. Invariant T cells such as MAIT and iNKT could partly confound zero-insertion analyses, though diverse VJ usage argued against this for most clonotypes. Compared with coincidental sharing between unrelated individuals, out-of-frame TCR alpha sequences shared between twins had an excess of sequences with low generation probability. Abundant cord blood beta clonotypes carried fewer insertions; young adult naive repertoires showed a weaker similar trend, while memory repertoires showed none. In beta out-of-frame sequences, excess twin sharing was weaker, because having fewer shared sequences lowered the signal-to-noise ratio. Conclusions relied on cross-sectional statistical analysis, since the same donors could not be followed over many years.

All donors were healthy Caucasians. The twin cohort consisted of three pairs of female monozygotic twins, all aged roughly 18 to 30 years. Peripheral blood mononuclear cells were the source from which RNA for the TCR libraries was isolated. The CDR3 starts with the cysteine, ends with the phenylalanine, and has 13 residues. Only the CDR3 portion is preserved as DNA: 39 bases, with reading frame beginning at the first base. Reading the germline V gene (reference sequence) gives CDR1 LGHDT and CDR2 YNNKEL. V is cut back by 0 bases and J by 14 bases, with 8 bases in the junction unmatched. This sample also appeared in a second study, on yellow fever vaccine responses in identical twins. The second publication reports: The authors reported that the T cell response to vaccination in identical twins appeared partly convergent and partly personalized. In identical twins, the study followed T cell clones that responded to the vaccine with precision.

This clonotype originated in a young woman in good health. Here the chain combines TRBV3-1 and TRBJ2-3; 7 of the junction bases match TRBD2. Specimen: PBMCs. CDR3 loop: CASSQDLRGVSYF. In nucleotide form, the sequence is TGTGCCAGCAGCCAAGATCTTCGGGGGGTATCGTATTTT.